This entry features one TCR beta chain sequence. Its antigen is still unknown. Germline CDR1 DFQATT, CDR2 SNEGSKA (reference sequence). CDR3 length equals 13 residues. V was clipped by 6 bases and J by 5 bases, with 16 bases between them. TCR alpha and TCR beta cDNA libraries carrying sample barcodes and UMIs came from 5'RACE with constant-segment primers. Via MiXCR, TCRdb re-called the 5' RACE reads, giving one row per CDR3 protein. The sample consists of 450,000 to 650,000 distinct CDR3 sequences, about 22% of them appearing once. The record originates from a study of T-cell memory formation after mild COVID-19. Study observations and caveats: Those CD4+ clones that contracted were mainly in CM and EM (CD8+ ones in EMRA).

The TCR was taken from an adult woman who had mild COVID-19 (a few samples of this study predate the infection). Cell type and time point are not known. The chain couples TRBV20-1 to TRBJ2-5; D is unclear. Sequencing used PBMCs or a T cell subset sorted from them (not recorded which). CDR3 sequence (DNA): TGCAGTGCATACGACGGAGTGAAGGAGACCCAGTACTTC. It encodes CSAYDGVKETQYF.